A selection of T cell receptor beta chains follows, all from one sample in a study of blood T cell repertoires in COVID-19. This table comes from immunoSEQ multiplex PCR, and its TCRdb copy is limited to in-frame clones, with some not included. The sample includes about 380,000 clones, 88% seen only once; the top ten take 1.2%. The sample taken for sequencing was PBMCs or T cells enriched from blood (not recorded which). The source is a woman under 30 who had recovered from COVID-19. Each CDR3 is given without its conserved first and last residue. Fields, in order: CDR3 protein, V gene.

CDR3aa: ASSYSRISSTDTQY
v_gene: TRBV6-5

CDR3aa: SVVRDSYEQY
v_gene: TRBV29-1

CDR3aa: ASSQDQAGYEQY
v_gene: TRBV4-2

CDR3aa: ASKGNNANTGELF
v_gene: TRBV3-1/TRBV3-2

CDR3aa: ASRETGSDGYT
v_gene: TRBV12-3/TRBV12-4

CDR3aa: ASSFGTGPSYGYT
v_gene: TRBV27

CDR3aa: ASSYPQPNTEAF
v_gene: TRBV6-6

CDR3aa: ASSLVGGGSSQDTIY
v_gene: TRBV5-1

CDR3aa: ASIQGGGITEAF
v_gene: TRBV6-6

CDR3aa: AWSESDREH
v_gene: TRBV30

CDR3aa: ASSVARGGGAVGYT
v_gene: TRBV9

CDR3aa: ASSHDTSALTDTQY
v_gene: TRBV4-1

CDR3aa: ASSFVQSTEAF
v_gene: TRBV13

CDR3aa: ASRMAPLPSYEQY
v_gene: TRBV6-5

CDR3aa: ASSASSSGYYQPQH
v_gene: TRBV5-6

CDR3aa: ASSLGGTGKRYT
v_gene: TRBV7-2

CDR3aa: ASSFPGTNTGELF
v_gene: TRBV5-5

CDR3aa: TSSPLTGEKLF
v_gene: TRBV4-2

CDR3aa: ASSPDRGPYEQY
v_gene: TRBV6-5

CDR3aa: ASSDPSGGPNTGELF
v_gene: TRBV5-1

CDR3aa: ASGRYGQFTDTQY
v_gene: TRBV27

CDR3aa: ASSPPQTTNTEAF
v_gene: TRBV18

CDR3aa: ASSIGSRVNTEAF
v_gene: TRBV19

CDR3aa: ASSYSVTGNRGAF
v_gene: TRBV6-6

CDR3aa: SASSRDREETQY
v_gene: TRBV20-1

CDR3aa: ASSLSRAGNTIY
v_gene: TRBV2

CDR3aa: ASSISPAGRNQPQH
v_gene: TRBV19

CDR3aa: ASSLYVGSNEQY
v_gene: TRBV11-2

CDR3aa: ASRPGLAGVPDTQY
v_gene: TRBV27

CDR3aa: ASDRARDSTGELF
v_gene: TRBV30

CDR3aa: ASSEGSQETQY
v_gene: TRBV10-1

CDR3aa: ASSPPGGGDNEQF
v_gene: TRBV18

CDR3aa: ASTSTDTQY
v_gene: TRBV27

CDR3aa: ASSPPLGDYEKLF
v_gene: TRBV19

CDR3aa: ASSPGQGWDYGYT
v_gene: TRBV5-4

CDR3aa: ASSLAAEGAANEKLF
v_gene: TRBV28

CDR3aa: ASNDWDRGLWANYGYT
v_gene: TRBV5-6

CDR3aa: ATSPHPRGQVRNEQF
v_gene: TRBV15

CDR3aa: ASSAGISYEQY
v_gene: TRBV10-1

CDR3aa: ASSLRRETNEKLF
v_gene: TRBV6-6

CDR3aa: ASSLETGGDGYT
v_gene: TRBV5-1

CDR3aa: ASSLVPQGLNTGELF
v_gene: TRBV7-3

CDR3aa: ASSLEGTGELF
v_gene: TRBV7-9

CDR3aa: ASSFVDRDSYEQY
v_gene: TRBV28

CDR3aa: ASSPGPLLAGGNTGELF
v_gene: TRBV27